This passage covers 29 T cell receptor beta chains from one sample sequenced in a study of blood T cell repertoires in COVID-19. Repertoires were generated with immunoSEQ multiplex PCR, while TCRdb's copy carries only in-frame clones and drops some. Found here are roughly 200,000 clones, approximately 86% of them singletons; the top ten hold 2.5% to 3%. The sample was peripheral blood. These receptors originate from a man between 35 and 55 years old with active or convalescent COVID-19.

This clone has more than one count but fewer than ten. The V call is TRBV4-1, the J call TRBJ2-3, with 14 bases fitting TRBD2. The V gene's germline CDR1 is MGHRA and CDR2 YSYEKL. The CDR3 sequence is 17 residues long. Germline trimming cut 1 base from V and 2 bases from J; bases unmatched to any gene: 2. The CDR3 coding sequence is TGCGCCAGCAGCCAAGGGACTAGCGGGGGGACCACAGATACGCAGTATTTT. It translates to CASSQGTSGGTTDTQYF.

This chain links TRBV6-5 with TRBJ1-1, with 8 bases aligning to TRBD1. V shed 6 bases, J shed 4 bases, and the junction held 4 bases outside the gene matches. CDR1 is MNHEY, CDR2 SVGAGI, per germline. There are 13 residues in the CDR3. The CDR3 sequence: CASRNDRGTEAFF. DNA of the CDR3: TGTGCCAGCAGAAACGACAGGGGCACTGAAGCTTTCTTT.

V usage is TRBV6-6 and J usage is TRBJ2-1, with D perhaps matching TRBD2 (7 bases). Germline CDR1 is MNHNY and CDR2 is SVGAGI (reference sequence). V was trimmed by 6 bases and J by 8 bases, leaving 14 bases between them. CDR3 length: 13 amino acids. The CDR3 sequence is CASRGQGRDEQFF. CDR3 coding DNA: TGTGCCAGCAGGGGACAAGGGAGGGATGAGCAGTTCTTC.

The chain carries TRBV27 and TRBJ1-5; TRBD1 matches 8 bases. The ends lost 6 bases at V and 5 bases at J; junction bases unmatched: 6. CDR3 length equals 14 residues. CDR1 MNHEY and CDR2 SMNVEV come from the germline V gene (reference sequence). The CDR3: CASRDRAQDQPQHF. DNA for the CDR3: TGTGCCAGCAGGGACAGGGCACAAGATCAGCCCCAGCATTTT.

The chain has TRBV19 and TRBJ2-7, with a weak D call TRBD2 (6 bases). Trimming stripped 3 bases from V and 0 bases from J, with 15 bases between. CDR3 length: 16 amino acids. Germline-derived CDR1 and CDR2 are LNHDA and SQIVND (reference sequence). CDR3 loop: CASSISGGKLSYEQYF. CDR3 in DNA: TGTGCCAGTAGTATCTCTGGCGGGAAACTCTCCTACGAGCAGTACTTC.

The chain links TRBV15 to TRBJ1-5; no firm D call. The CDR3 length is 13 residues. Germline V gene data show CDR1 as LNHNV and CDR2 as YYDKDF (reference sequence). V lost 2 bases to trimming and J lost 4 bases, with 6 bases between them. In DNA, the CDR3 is TGTGCCACCAGCAGAAACAGAAATCAGCCCCAGCATTTT. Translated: CATSRNRNQPQHF.

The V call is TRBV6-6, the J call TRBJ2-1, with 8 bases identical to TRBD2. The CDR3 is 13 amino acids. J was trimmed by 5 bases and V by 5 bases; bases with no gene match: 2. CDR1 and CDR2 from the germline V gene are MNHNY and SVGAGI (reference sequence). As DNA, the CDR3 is TGTGCCAGCAGTCTGACTAGCGACAATGAGCAGTTCTTC. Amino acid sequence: CASSLTSDNEQFF.

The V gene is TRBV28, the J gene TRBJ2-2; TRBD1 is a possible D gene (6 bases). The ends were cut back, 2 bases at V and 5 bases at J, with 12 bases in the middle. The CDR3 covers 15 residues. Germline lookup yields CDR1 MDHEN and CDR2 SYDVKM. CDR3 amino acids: CASSLTGRWTGELFF. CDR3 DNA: TGTGCCAGCAGTTTAACAGGGCGGTGGACCGGGGAGCTGTTTTTT. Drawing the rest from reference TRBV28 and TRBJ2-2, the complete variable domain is DVKVTQSSRYLVKRTGEKVFLECVQDMDHENMFWYRQDPGLGLRLIYFSYDVKMKEKGDIPEGYSVSREKKERFSLILESASTNQTSMYLCASSLTGRWTGELFFGEGSRLTVL.

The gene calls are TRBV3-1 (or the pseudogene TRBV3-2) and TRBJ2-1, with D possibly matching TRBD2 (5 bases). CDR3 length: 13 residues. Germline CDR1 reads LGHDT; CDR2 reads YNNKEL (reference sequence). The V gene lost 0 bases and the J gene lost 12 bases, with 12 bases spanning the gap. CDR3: CASSQDRLEGQFF. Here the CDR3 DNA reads TGTGCCAGCAGCCAAGATAGGCTAGAGGGGCAGTTCTTC.

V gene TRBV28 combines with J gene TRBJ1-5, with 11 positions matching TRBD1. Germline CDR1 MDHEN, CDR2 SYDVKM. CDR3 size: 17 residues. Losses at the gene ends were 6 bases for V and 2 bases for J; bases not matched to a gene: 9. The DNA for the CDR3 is TGTGCCAGCAGCCGAATCGGGACAGGGGGTGGCAATCAGCCCCAGCATTTT. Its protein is CASSRIGTGGGNQPQHF.

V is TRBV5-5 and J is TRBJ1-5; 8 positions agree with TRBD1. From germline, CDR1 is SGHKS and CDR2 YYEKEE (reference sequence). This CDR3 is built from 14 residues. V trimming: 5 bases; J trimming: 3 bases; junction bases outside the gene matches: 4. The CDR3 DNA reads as TGTGCCAGCAGTAGGACAGGGTTCAATCAGCCCCAGCATTTT. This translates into CASSRTGFNQPQHF.

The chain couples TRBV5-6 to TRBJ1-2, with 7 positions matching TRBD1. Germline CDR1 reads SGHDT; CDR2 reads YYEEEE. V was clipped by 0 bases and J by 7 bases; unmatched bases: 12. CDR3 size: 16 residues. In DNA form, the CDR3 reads TGTGCCAGCAGCTTGGGGGGTTACACAGGGGATGGTGGCTACACCTTC. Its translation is CASSLGGYTGDGGYTF.

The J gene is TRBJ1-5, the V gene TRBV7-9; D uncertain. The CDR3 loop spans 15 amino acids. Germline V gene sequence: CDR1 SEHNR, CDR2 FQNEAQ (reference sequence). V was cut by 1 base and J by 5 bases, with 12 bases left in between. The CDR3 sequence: CASSLGTEEYQPQHF. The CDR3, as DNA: TGTGCCAGCAGCTTAGGGACTGAAGAATATCAGCCCCAGCATTTT.

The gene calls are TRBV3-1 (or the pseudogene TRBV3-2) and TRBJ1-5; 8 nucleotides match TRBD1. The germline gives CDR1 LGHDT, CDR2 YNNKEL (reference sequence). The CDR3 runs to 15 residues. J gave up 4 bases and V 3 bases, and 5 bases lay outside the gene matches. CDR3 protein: CASSHAGQENQPQHF. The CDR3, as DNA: TGTGCCAGCAGCCATGCGGGACAGGAGAATCAGCCCCAGCATTTT.

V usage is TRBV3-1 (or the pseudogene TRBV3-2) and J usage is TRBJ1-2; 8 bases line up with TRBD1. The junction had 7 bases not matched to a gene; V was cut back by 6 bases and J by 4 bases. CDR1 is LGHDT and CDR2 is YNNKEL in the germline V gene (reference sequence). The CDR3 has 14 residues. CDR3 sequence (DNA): TGTGCCAGCAGAGAACAGGGGGACGGCTATGGCTACACCTTC. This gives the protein CASREQGDGYGYTF.

CDR3 coding DNA: TGTGCCAGCAGCTTAGAGGACAGCCAAGAGACCCAGTACTTC. Translated: CASSLEDSQETQYF. The gene calls are TRBV7-2 and TRBJ2-5; tentative D call: TRBD1 (6 bases). V dropped 1 base and J dropped 1 base, with 7 bases sitting between them. CDR1 is SGHTA, CDR2 FQGNSA, per germline. The CDR3 loop spans 14 amino acids.

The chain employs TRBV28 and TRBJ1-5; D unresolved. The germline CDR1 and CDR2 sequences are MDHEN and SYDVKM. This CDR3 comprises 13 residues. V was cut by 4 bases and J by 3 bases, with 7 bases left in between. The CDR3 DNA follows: TGTGCCAGCAGTTCAGAAAACAATCAGCCCCAGCATTTT. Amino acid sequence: CASSSENNQPQHF.

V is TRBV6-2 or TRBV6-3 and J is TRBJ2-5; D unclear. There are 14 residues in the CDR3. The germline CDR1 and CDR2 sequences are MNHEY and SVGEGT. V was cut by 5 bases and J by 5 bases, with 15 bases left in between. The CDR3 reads CASSADSSIETQYF. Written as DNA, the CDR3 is TGTGCCAGCAGTGCGGATAGTAGCATCGAGACCCAGTACTTC.

The CDR3: CASSSVGYEQYF. The CDR3, as DNA: TGTGCCAGCAGCTCCGTCGGCTACGAGCAGTACTTC. This chain uses TRBV7-9 with TRBJ2-7; no reliable D call. This CDR3 has 12 residues. V lost 4 bases and J lost 3, with 7 bases in between. Germline V CDR1 and CDR2: SEHNR, FQNEAQ (reference sequence).

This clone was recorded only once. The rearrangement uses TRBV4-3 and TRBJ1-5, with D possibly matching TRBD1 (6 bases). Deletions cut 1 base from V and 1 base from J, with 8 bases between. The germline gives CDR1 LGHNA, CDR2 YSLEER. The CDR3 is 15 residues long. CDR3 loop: CASSQGTGSNQPQHF. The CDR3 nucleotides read TGCGCCAGCAGCCAAGGAACAGGGAGCAATCAGCCCCAGCATTTT.

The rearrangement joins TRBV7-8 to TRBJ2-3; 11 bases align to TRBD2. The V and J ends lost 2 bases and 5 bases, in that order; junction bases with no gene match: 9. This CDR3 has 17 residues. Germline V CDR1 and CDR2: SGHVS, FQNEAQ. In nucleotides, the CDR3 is TGTGCCAGCAGCTTAATAACTAGCGGGGGCCGGGGAGATACGCAGTATTTT. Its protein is CASSLITSGGRGDTQYF.

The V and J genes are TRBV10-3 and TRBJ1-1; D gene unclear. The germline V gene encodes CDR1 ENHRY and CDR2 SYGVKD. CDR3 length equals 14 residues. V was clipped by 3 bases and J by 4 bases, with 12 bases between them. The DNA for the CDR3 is TGTGCCATCAGTGAAGCGGAGGCTGCCACTGAAGCTTTCTTT. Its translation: CAISEAEAATEAFF.

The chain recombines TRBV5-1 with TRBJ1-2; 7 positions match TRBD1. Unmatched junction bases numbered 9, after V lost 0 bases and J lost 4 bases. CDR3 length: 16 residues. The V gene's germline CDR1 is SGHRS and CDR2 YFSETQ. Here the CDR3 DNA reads TGCGCCAGCAGCTTGGAGGGACAGAAGAAGTCCTATGGCTACACCTTC. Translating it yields CASSLEGQKKSYGYTF.

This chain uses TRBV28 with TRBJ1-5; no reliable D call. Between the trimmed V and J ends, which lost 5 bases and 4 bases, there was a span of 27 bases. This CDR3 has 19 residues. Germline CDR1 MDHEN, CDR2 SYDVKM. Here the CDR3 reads CASSLLKTRGPIFNQPQHF. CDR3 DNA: TGTGCCAGCAGTCTCCTCAAAACGAGAGGCCCGATTTTTAATCAGCCCCAGCATTTT.

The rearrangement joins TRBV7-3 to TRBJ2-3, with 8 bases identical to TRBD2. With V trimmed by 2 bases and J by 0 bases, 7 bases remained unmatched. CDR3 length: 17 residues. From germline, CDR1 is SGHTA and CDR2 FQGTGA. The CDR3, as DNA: TGTGCCAGCAGCTTACTCGGGGGGGATACTAGCACAGATACGCAGTATTTT. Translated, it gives CASSLLGGDTSTDTQYF.

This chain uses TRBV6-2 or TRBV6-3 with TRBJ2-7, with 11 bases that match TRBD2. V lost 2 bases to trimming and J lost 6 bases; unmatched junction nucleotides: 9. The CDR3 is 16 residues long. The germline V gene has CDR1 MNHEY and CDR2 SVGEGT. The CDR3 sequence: CASSYPSGLAGSEQYF. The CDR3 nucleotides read TGTGCCAGCAGTTACCCGTCAGGACTAGCGGGTTCCGAGCAGTACTTC.

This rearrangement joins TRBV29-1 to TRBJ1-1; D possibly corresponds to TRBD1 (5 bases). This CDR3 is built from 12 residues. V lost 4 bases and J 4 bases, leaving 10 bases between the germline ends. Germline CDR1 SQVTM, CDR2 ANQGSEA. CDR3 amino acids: CSVGIGVTEAFF. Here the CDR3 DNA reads TGCAGCGTTGGAATAGGGGTCACTGAAGCTTTCTTT. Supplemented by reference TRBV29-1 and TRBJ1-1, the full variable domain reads SAVISQKPSRDICQRGTSLTIQCQVDSQVTMMFWYRQQPGQSLTLIATANQGSEATYESGFVIDKFPISRPNLTFSTLTVSNMSPEDSSIYLCSVGIGVTEAFFGQGTRLTVV.

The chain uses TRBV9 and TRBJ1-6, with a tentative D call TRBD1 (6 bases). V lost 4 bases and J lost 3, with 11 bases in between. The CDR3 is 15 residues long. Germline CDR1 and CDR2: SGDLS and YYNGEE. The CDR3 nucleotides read TGTGCCAGCAGCACAGGGAGCGTCTATAATTCACCCCTCCACTTT. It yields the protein CASSTGSVYNSPLHF.

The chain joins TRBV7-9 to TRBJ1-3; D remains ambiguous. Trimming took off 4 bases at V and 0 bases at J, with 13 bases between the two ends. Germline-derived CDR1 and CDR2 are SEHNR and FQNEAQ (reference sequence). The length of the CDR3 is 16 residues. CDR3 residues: CASSWNSFSSGNTIYF. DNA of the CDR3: TGTGCCAGCAGCTGGAACAGCTTTAGCTCTGGAAACACCATATATTTT.